This is a list of T cell receptor beta chains from one sample in a study of control samples from healthy donors and cancer patients. Clones were read by immunoSEQ multiplex PCR, and TCRdb kept only the in-frame ones, dropping some. The sample carries about 70,000 clones, about 80% recorded once. Sequencing was performed on blood. These receptors were collected from a man aged 50-60 years in good health. The CDR3 runs from the conserved cysteine through the conserved F or W. D genes are given only for firm matches. Clone size appears in some rows only: once, few, many, or a class for an expanded clone.

v_gene,d_gene,len,abundance,j_gene,CDR3aa,CDR3nt
TRBV25-1,-,14,-,TRBJ1-1,CASSELQDNTEAFF,TGTGCCAGCAGTGAATTACAGGATAACACTGAAGCTTTCTTT
TRBV12-5,TRBD1,20,-,TRBJ1-6,CASGLVLSGTGGGLISPLHF,TGTGCTAGTGGTTTGGTACTTTCCGGGACAGGGGGCGGTTTAATTTCACCCCTCCACTTT
TRBV9,TRBD2,20,-,TRBJ2-1,CASSVPSLAGGHQSYNEQFF,TGTGCCAGCAGCGTACCCTCACTAGCGGGAGGTCATCAATCCTACAATGAGCAGTTCTTC
TRBV27,-,13,-,TRBJ1-2,CASSFRAGEGYTF,TGTGCCAGCAGTTTTCGGGCAGGTGAGGGCTACACCTTC
TRBV7-2,TRBD2,18,-,TRBJ2-7,CASSLDGSGGASSYEQYF,TGTGCCAGCAGCTTAGATGGTAGCGGGGGGGCCAGCTCCTACGAGCAGTACTTC
TRBV10-3,-,16,-,TRBJ1-1,CAISEGAGNPNTEAFF,TGTGCCATCAGTGAGGGGGCCGGCAACCCTAACACTGAAGCTTTCTTT
TRBV7-9,-,13,-,TRBJ1-6,CASSLAPGSPLHF,TGTGCCAGCAGCTTAGCTCCCGGCTCACCCCTCCACTTT
TRBV7-2,TRBD2,17,-,TRBJ2-3,CASSFSGGGPRTSTQYF,TGTGCCAGCAGCTTTAGCGGGGGGGGCCCCCGCACAAGTACGCAGTATTTT
TRBV19,TRBD1,17,-,TRBJ2-2,CASSGFGTAENTGELFF,TGTGCCAGTAGCGGCTTCGGGACAGCGGAAAACACCGGGGAGCTGTTTTTT
TRBV25-1,TRBD2,15,-,TRBJ2-3,CASSELLAEIHTQYF,TGTGCCAGCAGTGAATTACTAGCGGAAATTCATACGCAGTATTTT
TRBV6-6,-,14,-,TRBJ2-5,CASSRDNSEETQYF,TGTGCCAGCAGTCGGGACAATTCGGAGGAGACCCAGTACTTC
TRBV6-6,TRBD2,15,-,TRBJ2-7,CASRPGWASGYEQYF,TGTGCCAGCAGACCTGGTTGGGCTAGCGGCTACGAGCAGTACTTC
TRBV6-4,TRBD2,17,-,TRBJ2-1,CASSAWGSGRLGNEQFF,TGTGCCAGCAGTGCTTGGGGGAGCGGGAGGCTCGGTAATGAGCAGTTCTTC
TRBV18,-,13,few,TRBJ2-5,CASSHDDLRAQYF,TGTGCCAGCTCACATGACGACCTGAGGGCCCAGTACTTC
TRBV19,TRBD1,14,-,TRBJ1-1,CASSFGQGFTEAFF,TGTGCCAGTAGTTTCGGACAGGGGTTCACTGAAGCTTTCTTT
TRBV4-3,-,16,-,TRBJ1-2,CASSQDFGGGGYGYTF,TGCGCCAGCAGCCAAGATTTCGGCGGGGGGGGATATGGCTACACCTTC
TRBV2,TRBD2,15,-,TRBJ2-7,CASVRDAGGGSEQYF,TGTGCCAGCGTGAGGGACGCCGGGGGGGGTAGCGAGCAGTACTTC
TRBV19,TRBD2,14,-,TRBJ2-1,CASSQTSAYNEQFF,TGTGCCAGTAGCCAGACTAGCGCCTACAATGAGCAGTTCTTC
TRBV6-5,-,14,-,TRBJ2-3,CAPLPGGNPDTQYF,TGTGCCCCCCTCCCGGGCGGGAATCCCGATACGCAGTATTTT
TRBV18,-,13,once,TRBJ2-7,CASSPAGGYEQYF,TGTGCCAGCTCACCGGCAGGGGGGTACGAGCAGTACTTC
TRBV5-1,-,14,-,TRBJ1-2,CASSLGNSMDGYTF,TGCGCCAGCAGCTTGGGTAATTCGATGGACGGCTACACCTTC
TRBV4-2,TRBD1,13,few,TRBJ2-7,CASSPDRGYEQYF,TGTGCCAGCAGCCCAGACAGGGGGTACGAGCAGTACTTC
TRBV21-1,-,15,-,TRBJ1-3,CASSKLPGLGNTIYF,TGTGCCAGCAGCAAACTCCCGGGATTAGGAAACACCATATATTTT
TRBV4-2,-,14,-,TRBJ2-7,CASSQETMIYEQYF,TGTGCCAGCAGCCAAGAGACGATGATCTACGAGCAGTACTTC
TRBV6-2/TRBV6-3,-,15,few,TRBJ1-1,CASSLSTGIQPEAFF,TGTGCCAGCAGTCTTTCTACCGGGATACAGCCTGAAGCTTTCTTT
TRBV11-2,-,14,once,TRBJ2-7,CASSLGQGPYEQYF,TGTGCCAGCAGCTTAGGACAAGGACCATACGAGCAGTACTTC
TRBV7-9,-,18,-,TRBJ2-6,CAIESWDRSSSGANVLTF,TGTGCCATAGAATCGTGGGACCGATCCTCCTCTGGGGCCAACGTCCTGACTTTC
TRBV6-1,-,17,once,TRBJ1-3,CASSVVFGARPGNTIYF,TGTGCCAGCAGTGTTGTATTTGGAGCTCGTCCTGGAAACACCATATATTTT
TRBV30,-,14,-,TRBJ1-2,CAWSREGRSYGYTF,TGTGCCTGGAGTAGGGAGGGACGAAGCTATGGCTACACCTTC
TRBV27,-,15,-,TRBJ2-1,CADRGGGVNYNEQFF,TGTGCCGATAGAGGTGGGGGAGTTAACTACAATGAGCAGTTCTTC
TRBV7-6,-,14,-,TRBJ2-3,CASSLGGSGDTQYF,TGTGCCAGCAGCTTAGGGGGGAGTGGAGATACGCAGTATTTT
TRBV7-2,-,15,-,TRBJ2-2,CASSLLGSNTGELFF,TGTGCCAGCAGCTTACTGGGGTCGAACACCGGGGAGCTGTTTTTT
TRBV4-2,-,15,-,TRBJ1-3,CASSPKPARGNTIYF,TGTGCCAGCAGCCCGAAACCCGCGAGAGGAAACACCATATATTTT
TRBV2,-,13,-,TRBJ1-5,CASRTGSNQPQHF,TGTGCCAGCAGGACTGGGAGCAATCAGCCCCAGCATTTT
TRBV20-1,TRBD2,15,-,TRBJ2-3,CSASSSGARTDTQYF,TGCAGTGCTAGTTCTAGCGGGGCTCGCACAGATACGCAGTATTTT
TRBV9,-,11,-,TRBJ2-5,CASSWGETQYF,TGTGCCAGCAGCTGGGGAGAGACCCAGTACTTC
TRBV14,TRBD2,15,-,TRBJ2-7,CASSQASGAAYEQYF,TGTGCCAGCAGCCAAGCTAGCGGGGCGGCCTACGAGCAGTACTTC
TRBV27,-,13,few,TRBJ2-7,CASRRTVSYEQYF,TGTGCCAGCAGGAGGACTGTCTCCTACGAGCAGTACTTC
TRBV10-3,-,12,-,TRBJ2-3,CATQDRGNTQYF,TGTGCCACCCAGGACAGAGGAAATACGCAGTATTTT
TRBV15,-,14,-,TRBJ1-4,CATSRGTISEKLFF,TGTGCCACCAGCAGAGGCACTATCAGTGAAAAACTGTTTTTT